This is a list of T cell receptor beta chains from one sample in a study of response to subunit inactivated influenza vaccine. One entry per CDR3 protein results from TCRdb running MiXCR on the RT-PCR reads. The table shows about 610,000 distinct CDR3 sequences, with 14% occurring only once. The material was PBMCs from blood, obtained roughly 12 days after vaccination. These receptors were obtained from a man aged 45-60 years who received an inactivated influenza vaccine. Each CDR3 is given with its conserved first and last residue. A D gene is named only where the DNA matches it firmly. Size values are once, few and many counts, or a class for expanded clones, and some rows have none.

J gene: TRBJ2-1; clone size: few; D gene: -; V gene: TRBV20-1; CDR3 DNA: TGCAGTGCTAGGACCAGCACAGGGTACAATGAGCAGTTCTTC; CDR3 protein: CSARTSTGYNEQFF
J gene: TRBJ1-4; clone size: few; D gene: -; V gene: TRBV5-6; CDR3 DNA: TGTGCCAGCAGCTTGGGGATGACTAATGAAAAACTGTTTTTT; CDR3 protein: CASSLGMTNEKLFF
J gene: TRBJ2-5; clone size: many; D gene: -; V gene: TRBV20-1; CDR3 DNA: TGCAGTGCTGCGAGACTAGGGGGGTACCAAGAGACCCAGTACTTC; CDR3 protein: CSAARLGGYQETQYF
J gene: TRBJ2-1; clone size: -; D gene: TRBD2; V gene: TRBV12-3/TRBV12-4; CDR3 DNA: TGTGCCAGCAGTTTTGGTAGCGGGAGGATCTATGAGCAGTTCTTC; CDR3 protein: CASSFGSGRIYEQFF
J gene: TRBJ2-3; clone size: -; D gene: -; V gene: TRBV28; CDR3 DNA: TGTGCCAGCAGTTCGCACGATACGCAGTATTTT; CDR3 protein: CASSSHDTQYF
J gene: TRBJ2-1; clone size: -; D gene: TRBD2; V gene: TRBV5-4; CDR3 DNA: TGTGCCAGCAGCTTCAGACTAGCGGGGAGGCGGGCGGAGCAGTTCTTC; CDR3 protein: CASSFRLAGRRAEQFF
J gene: TRBJ2-3; clone size: few; D gene: TRBD2; V gene: TRBV20-1; CDR3 DNA: TGCAGTGCTAGAGCTAGCGGGAGGACTACGCAGTATTTT; CDR3 protein: CSARASGRTTQYF
J gene: TRBJ1-2; clone size: -; D gene: -; V gene: TRBV7-2; CDR3 DNA: TGTGCCAGCAGCAGCCGCACTAACTCTAACTATGGCTACACCTTC; CDR3 protein: CASSSRTNSNYGYTF
J gene: TRBJ1-6; clone size: many; D gene: TRBD1; V gene: TRBV4-3; CDR3 DNA: TGCGCCAGCAGCCAGCGACAGGGGGGTAATTCACCCCTCCACTTT; CDR3 protein: CASSQRQGGNSPLHF
J gene: TRBJ2-7; clone size: few; D gene: -; V gene: TRBV28; CDR3 DNA: TGTGCCAGCAGTTTGGTCCAGGGTGCCCACGAGCAGTACTTC; CDR3 protein: CASSLVQGAHEQYF
J gene: TRBJ1-5; clone size: few; D gene: TRBD1; V gene: TRBV12-3/TRBV12-4; CDR3 DNA: TGTGCCAGCAGGTCCACCGGGACAGGGTTTCAGCCCCAGCATTTT; CDR3 protein: CASRSTGTGFQPQHF
J gene: TRBJ2-7; clone size: many; D gene: TRBD2; V gene: TRBV2; CDR3 DNA: TGTGCCAGCAGGAGGCTAGCGGGCCTCTCCTACGAGCAGTACTTC; CDR3 protein: CASRRLAGLSYEQYF
J gene: TRBJ2-1; clone size: many; D gene: TRBD1; V gene: TRBV20-1; CDR3 DNA: TGCAGTGCTAGCGCAACCGACAAGGGGGCAGGGCAGTTCTTC; CDR3 protein: CSASATDKGAGQFF
J gene: TRBJ2-3; clone size: few; D gene: -; V gene: TRBV29-1; CDR3 DNA: TGCAGCGCTGGACTCAACCGGGCGGATACGCAGTATTTT; CDR3 protein: CSAGLNRADTQYF
J gene: TRBJ2-1; clone size: -; D gene: TRBD2; V gene: TRBV12-3/TRBV12-4; CDR3 DNA: TGTGCCACCTCACCACTAGCGGGGGGGCCAGAGTTCTTC; CDR3 protein: CATSPLAGGPEFF
J gene: TRBJ2-6; clone size: -; D gene: TRBD1; V gene: TRBV15; CDR3 DNA: TGTGCCACCAGCAAAGTCAACAGGGGTTCAAACGTCCTGACTTTC; CDR3 protein: CATSKVNRGSNVLTF
J gene: TRBJ1-1; clone size: -; D gene: -; V gene: TRBV20-1; CDR3 DNA: TGCCGTGGGGACCGGGGGGTTGGTACTGAAGCTTTCTTT; CDR3 protein: CRGDRGVGTEAFF
J gene: TRBJ2-7; clone size: -; D gene: -; V gene: TRBV7-2; CDR3 DNA: TGTGCCAGCAGGCTGGGACCGATCTACGAGCAGTACTTC; CDR3 protein: CASRLGPIYEQYF
J gene: TRBJ2-5; clone size: -; D gene: -; V gene: TRBV7-2; CDR3 DNA: TGTGCCAGCTCGGAGGTTCTCGGGACCCAGTACTTC; CDR3 protein: CASSEVLGTQYF
J gene: TRBJ2-1; clone size: many; D gene: -; V gene: TRBV5-1; CDR3 DNA: TGCGCCAGCAGCTTGCTGGCGGGCTACAATGAGCAGTTCTTC; CDR3 protein: CASSLLAGYNEQFF
J gene: TRBJ2-7; clone size: few; D gene: TRBD2; V gene: TRBV2; CDR3 DNA: TGTGCCAGCGGACTAGCAAACGAGCAGTACTTC; CDR3 protein: CASGLANEQYF
J gene: TRBJ2-7; clone size: many; D gene: TRBD1; V gene: TRBV11-2; CDR3 DNA: TGTGCCAGCAGCTTTATCCGGGGACAGGGACTAAACGAGCAGTACTTC; CDR3 protein: CASSFIRGQGLNEQYF
J gene: TRBJ2-7; clone size: few; D gene: -; V gene: TRBV29-1; CDR3 DNA: TGCAGCGTTGAGGGGGGGACAGACTCCTACGAGCAGTACTTC; CDR3 protein: CSVEGGTDSYEQYF
J gene: TRBJ2-1; clone size: few; D gene: -; V gene: TRBV11-2; CDR3 DNA: TGTGCCAGCAGCTTAGAGGGGGTGTTATACAATGAGCAGTTCTTC; CDR3 protein: CASSLEGVLYNEQFF
J gene: TRBJ2-5; clone size: few; D gene: TRBD1; V gene: TRBV7-2; CDR3 DNA: TGTGCCAGCAGCACGGACAGGGCAACCGAGACCCAGTACTTC; CDR3 protein: CASSTDRATETQYF
J gene: TRBJ2-7; clone size: few; D gene: -; V gene: TRBV5-4; CDR3 DNA: TGTGCCAGCAGTCGGACGGGCCTTCGTAGGGGAGCGTTTTACGAGCAGTACTTC; CDR3 protein: CASSRTGLRRGAFYEQYF
J gene: TRBJ2-3; clone size: few; D gene: -; V gene: TRBV14; CDR3 DNA: TGTGCCAGCAGCCAAGATGGAGTGGGACTCATCACAGATACGCAGTATTTT; CDR3 protein: CASSQDGVGLITDTQYF
J gene: TRBJ1-5; clone size: few; D gene: -; V gene: TRBV6-1; CDR3 DNA: TGTGCCAGCAGTGAGCGGGCCACAAATCAGCCCCAGCATTTT; CDR3 protein: CASSERATNQPQHF
J gene: TRBJ2-5; clone size: -; D gene: TRBD2; V gene: TRBV20-1; CDR3 DNA: TGCAGTGCTATCCGACTAGCGGGGGGCCAAGAGACCCAGTACTTC; CDR3 protein: CSAIRLAGGQETQYF
J gene: TRBJ2-5; clone size: -; D gene: TRBD2; V gene: TRBV28; CDR3 DNA: TGTGCCAGCAGTCCCACAGCGGGGGAGATTCACCGACAGAAGACCCAGTACTTC; CDR3 protein: CASSPTAGEIHRQKTQYF
J gene: TRBJ1-1; clone size: few; D gene: -; V gene: TRBV6-1; CDR3 DNA: TGTGCCACCCATAGATTGGACAGAAACACTGAAGCTTTCTTT; CDR3 protein: CATHRLDRNTEAFF